Listed below are T cell receptor beta chains from one sample, sequenced in a study of OX40 agonist ivuxolimab in advanced cancers. Assay: immunoSEQ multiplex PCR; the TCRdb copy retains only in-frame clones and omits some. The table includes tens of thousands of clones, less than 90% detected once. The sample here was CD4+ or CD8+ T cells sorted from blood, taken in a trial of the OX40 agonist ivuxolimab. Every receptor here comes from an adult with an advanced solid tumor such as melanoma, head and neck, liver or kidney cancer. Each CDR3 is given without its conserved first and last residue. Size is omitted from some rows. Given values are once, few, many or a class for expanded clones.

clone_size j_call v_call cdr3_aa
. TRBJ1-1 TRBV28 ASRTGGHTEAF
. TRBJ2-1 TRBV30 AWSRGTSRPSGEQF
. TRBJ1-5 TRBV7-9 ASSWPGSNQPQH
. TRBJ1-1 TRBV19 ASSDRDRGNTEAF
. TRBJ2-3 TRBV5-1 ASSLNRGDTQY
. TRBJ1-1 TRBV6-6 ASSYGEEDGKAF
. TRBJ1-4 TRBV4-1 ASSSGQGREKLF
few TRBJ2-3 TRBV11-1 ASSLALTDTQY
. TRBJ2-7 TRBV18 ASSYDSRDEQY
once TRBJ1-4 TRBV5-1 ASSPGTEHGKLF
. TRBJ2-1 TRBV2 ASSEWEVSYNEQF
. TRBJ2-7 TRBV30 AWSVGSRESSYEQY
once TRBJ2-5 TRBV7-9 ASSQEGLAQETQY
. TRBJ1-1 TRBV30 AWSEGYNTEAF
. TRBJ2-1 TRBV29-1 SVERGTGNEQF
. TRBJ1-1 TRBV6-6 ASTNPRGLNTEAF
. TRBJ1-2 TRBV2 ASSAPGQLHGYT
. TRBJ2-5 TRBV9 ASSVGPGQETQY
. TRBJ1-2 TRBV5-1 ASSQDNYLGYT
. TRBJ2-7 TRBV28 ASSPTSTYEQY
. TRBJ2-7 TRBV19 ASTRGSSGNYEQY
once TRBJ2-1 TRBV7-2 ASSPRTSGRNEQF
. TRBJ2-2 TRBV7-8 ASSLRQTNTGELF
. TRBJ2-5 TRBV18 ASSPPSGQETQY
. TRBJ1-6 TRBV5-4 ASSLFPVRSPLH
. TRBJ1-5 TRBV4-2 ASSQGETNQPQH
. TRBJ2-3 TRBV19 ASSIERQSTDTQY
. TRBJ2-1 TRBV7-8 ASSLRGSYSEQF
. TRBJ2-2 TRBV5-1 ASSLAGGTGELF
. TRBJ2-2 TRBV25-1 ASLGRTNTGELF
. TRBJ2-3 TRBV7-8 ASSLADLLAGPTSGLDTQY